This T cell receptor beta chain was retrieved from a study of blood T cell repertoires in COVID-19. Whole-study context: Samples of COVID-19 (acute and convalescent) were obtained from the United States, Italy and Spain.

V dropped 6 bases and J dropped 1 base, with 11 bases sitting between them. Germline V gene sequence: CDR1 SGHRS, CDR2 YFSETQ. CDR3 length equals 14 residues. This clone was seen only once. Profiling relied on immunoSEQ multiplex PCR, and the TCRdb table lists in-frame clones only, not all of them. The sample consists of 75,000 to 90,000 clones, 90% of them appearing once. The rearrangement links TRBV5-1 to TRBJ2-1; a weak D match, TRBD1 (6 bases). Sequencing was done on a sample of peripheral blood. The TCR was taken from a woman between 45 and 60 years old in a cohort sampled during active COVID-19. CDR3 in amino acids: CASIPQGSYNEQFF. The CDR3 DNA reads TGCGCCAGCATTCCACAGGGTTCCTACAATGAGCAGTTCTTC.